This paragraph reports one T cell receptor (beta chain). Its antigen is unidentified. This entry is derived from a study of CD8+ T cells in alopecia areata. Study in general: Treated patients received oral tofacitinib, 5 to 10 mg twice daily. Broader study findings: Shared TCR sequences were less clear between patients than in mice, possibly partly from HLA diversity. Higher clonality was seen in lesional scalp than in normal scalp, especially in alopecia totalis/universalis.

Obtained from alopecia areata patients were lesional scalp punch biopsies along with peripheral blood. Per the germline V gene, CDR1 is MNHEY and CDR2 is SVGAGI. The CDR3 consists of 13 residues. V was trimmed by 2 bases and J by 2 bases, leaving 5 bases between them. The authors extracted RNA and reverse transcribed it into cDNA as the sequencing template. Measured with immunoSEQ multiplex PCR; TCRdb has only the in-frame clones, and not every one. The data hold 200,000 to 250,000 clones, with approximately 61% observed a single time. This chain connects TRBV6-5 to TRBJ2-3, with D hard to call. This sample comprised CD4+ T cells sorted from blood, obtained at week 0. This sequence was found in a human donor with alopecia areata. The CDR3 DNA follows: TGTGCCAGCAGTTACACCGACACAGATACGCAGTATTTT. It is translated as CASSYTDTDTQYF.